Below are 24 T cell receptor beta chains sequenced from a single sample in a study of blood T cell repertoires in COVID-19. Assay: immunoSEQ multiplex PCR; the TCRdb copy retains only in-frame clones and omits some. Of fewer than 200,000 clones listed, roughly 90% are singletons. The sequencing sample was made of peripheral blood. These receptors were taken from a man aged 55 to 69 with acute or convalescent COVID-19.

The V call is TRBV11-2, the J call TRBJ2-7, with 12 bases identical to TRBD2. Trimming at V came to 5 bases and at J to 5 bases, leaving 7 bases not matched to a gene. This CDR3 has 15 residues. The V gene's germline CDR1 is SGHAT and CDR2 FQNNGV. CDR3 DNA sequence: TGTGCCAGCAGCCCCCTAGCGGGAGGGCCACACGAGCAGTACTTC. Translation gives CASSPLAGGPHEQYF.

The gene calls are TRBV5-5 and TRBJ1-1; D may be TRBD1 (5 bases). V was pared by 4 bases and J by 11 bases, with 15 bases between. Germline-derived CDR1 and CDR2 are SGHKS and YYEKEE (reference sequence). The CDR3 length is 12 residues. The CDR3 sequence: CASSGDSVRAFF. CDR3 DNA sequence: TGTGCCAGCAGCGGCGACAGCGTCCGCGCTTTCTTT.

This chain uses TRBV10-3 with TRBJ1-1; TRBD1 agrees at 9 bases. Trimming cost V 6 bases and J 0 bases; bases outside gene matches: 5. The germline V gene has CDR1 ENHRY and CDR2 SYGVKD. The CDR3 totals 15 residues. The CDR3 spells CAIRPGTGMNTEAFF. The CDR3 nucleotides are TGTGCCATCAGACCCGGGACAGGGATGAACACTGAAGCTTTCTTT.

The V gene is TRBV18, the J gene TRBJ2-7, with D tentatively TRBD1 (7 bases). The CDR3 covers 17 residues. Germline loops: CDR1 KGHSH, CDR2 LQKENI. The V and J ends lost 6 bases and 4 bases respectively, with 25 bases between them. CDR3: CASSRGATGSVIYEQYF. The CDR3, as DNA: TGTGCCAGCTCGCGGGGCGCGACAGGGTCTGTGATTTACGAGCAGTACTTC.

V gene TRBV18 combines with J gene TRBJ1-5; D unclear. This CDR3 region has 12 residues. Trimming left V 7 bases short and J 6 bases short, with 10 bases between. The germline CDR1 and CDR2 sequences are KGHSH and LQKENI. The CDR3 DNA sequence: TGTGCCAGCTACAAGGAGGGTCAGCCCCAGCATTTT. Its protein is CASYKEGQPQHF.

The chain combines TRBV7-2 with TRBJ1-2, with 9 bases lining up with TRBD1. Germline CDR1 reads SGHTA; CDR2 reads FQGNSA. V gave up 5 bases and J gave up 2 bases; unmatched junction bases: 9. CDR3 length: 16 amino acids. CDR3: CASSPSWDRVNYGYTF. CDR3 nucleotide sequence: TGTGCCAGCAGCCCCTCCTGGGACAGGGTAAACTATGGCTACACCTTC.

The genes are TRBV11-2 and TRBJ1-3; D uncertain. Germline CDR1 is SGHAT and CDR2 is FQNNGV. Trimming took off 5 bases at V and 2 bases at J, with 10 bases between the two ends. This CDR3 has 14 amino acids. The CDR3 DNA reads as TGTGCCAGCAGCGAGGTCTCGGCTGGAAACACCATATATTTT. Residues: CASSEVSAGNTIYF.

The CDR3 DNA follows: TGTGCCAGAGCTCTCGGAGGAACTAGCGGGAGAATGGGAGGACTTTGTGAGCAGTACTTC. Residues: CARALGGTSGRMGGLCEQYF. The genes are TRBV19 and TRBJ2-7; 11 positions agree with TRBD2. Trimming took 9 bases from V and 7 from J; bases not matched to a gene: 29. CDR1 and CDR2 from the germline V gene are LNHDA and SQIVND (reference sequence). The CDR3 runs 20 residues.

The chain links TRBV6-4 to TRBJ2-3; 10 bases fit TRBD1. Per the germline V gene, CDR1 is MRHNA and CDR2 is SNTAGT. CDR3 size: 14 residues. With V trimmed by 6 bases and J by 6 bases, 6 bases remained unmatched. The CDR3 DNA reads TGTGCCAGCAGCCGACAGGGGGCAGGGGATACGCAGTATTTT. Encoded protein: CASSRQGAGDTQYF.

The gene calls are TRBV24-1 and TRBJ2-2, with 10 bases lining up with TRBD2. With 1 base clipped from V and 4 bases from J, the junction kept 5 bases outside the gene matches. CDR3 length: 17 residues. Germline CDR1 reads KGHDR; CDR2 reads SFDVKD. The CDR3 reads CATSDFLSSGSTGELFF. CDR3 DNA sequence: TGTGCCACCAGTGATTTCTTGTCTAGCGGGAGCACCGGGGAGCTGTTTTTT.

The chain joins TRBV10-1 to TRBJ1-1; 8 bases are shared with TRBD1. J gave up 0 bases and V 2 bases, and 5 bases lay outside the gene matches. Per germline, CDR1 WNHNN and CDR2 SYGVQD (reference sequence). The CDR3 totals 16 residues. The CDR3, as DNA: TGCGCCAGCAGTGAGGCGAGACAGGGGATGAACACTGAAGCTTTCTTT. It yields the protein CASSEARQGMNTEAFF.

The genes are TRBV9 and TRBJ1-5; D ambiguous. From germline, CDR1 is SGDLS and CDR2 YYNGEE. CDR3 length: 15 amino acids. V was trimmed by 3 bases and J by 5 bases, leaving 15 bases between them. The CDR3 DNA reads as TGTGCCAGCAGCGCCCGGCCGGAGTACTATCAGCCCCAGCATTTT. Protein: CASSARPEYYQPQHF.

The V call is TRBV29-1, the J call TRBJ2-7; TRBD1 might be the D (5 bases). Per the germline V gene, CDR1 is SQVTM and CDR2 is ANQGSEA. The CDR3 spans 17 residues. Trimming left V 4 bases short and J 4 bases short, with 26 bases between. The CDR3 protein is CSVVSVSRQWHAYEQYF. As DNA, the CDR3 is TGCAGCGTTGTATCGGTCTCCAGACAGTGGCATGCTTACGAGCAGTACTTC.

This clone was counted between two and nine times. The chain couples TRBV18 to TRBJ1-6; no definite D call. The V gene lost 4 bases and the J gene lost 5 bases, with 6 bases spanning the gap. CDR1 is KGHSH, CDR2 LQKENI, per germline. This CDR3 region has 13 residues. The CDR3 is CASSRENNSPLHF. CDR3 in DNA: TGTGCCAGCTCACGTGAGAATAATTCACCCCTCCACTTT.

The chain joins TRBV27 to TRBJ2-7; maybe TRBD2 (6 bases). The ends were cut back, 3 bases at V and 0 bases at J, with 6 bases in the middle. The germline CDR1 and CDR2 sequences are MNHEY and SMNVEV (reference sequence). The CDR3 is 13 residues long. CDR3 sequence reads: CASSLTSSYEQYF. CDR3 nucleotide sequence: TGTGCCAGCAGTTTGACTAGCTCCTACGAGCAGTACTTC.

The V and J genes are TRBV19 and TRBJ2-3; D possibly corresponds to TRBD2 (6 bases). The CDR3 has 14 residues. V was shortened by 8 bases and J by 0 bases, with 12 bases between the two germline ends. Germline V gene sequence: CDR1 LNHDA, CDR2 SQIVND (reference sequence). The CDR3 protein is CASFDSGSTDTQYF. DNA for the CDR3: TGTGCCAGTTTTGATAGCGGTAGCACAGATACGCAGTATTTT. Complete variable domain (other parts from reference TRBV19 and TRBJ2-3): DGGITQSPKYLFRKEGQNVTLSCEQNLNHDAMYWYRQDPGQGLRLIYYSQIVNDFQKGDIAEGYSVSREKKESFPLTVTSAQKNPTAFYLCASFDSGSTDTQYFGPGTRLTVL.

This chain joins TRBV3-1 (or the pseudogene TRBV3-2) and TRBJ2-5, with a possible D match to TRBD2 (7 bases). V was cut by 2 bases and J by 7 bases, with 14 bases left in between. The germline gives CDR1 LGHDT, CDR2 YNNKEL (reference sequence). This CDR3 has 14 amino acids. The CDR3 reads CASSQNKRGGTQYF. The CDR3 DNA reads TGTGCCAGCAGCCAAAATAAGAGGGGGGGGACCCAGTACTTC.

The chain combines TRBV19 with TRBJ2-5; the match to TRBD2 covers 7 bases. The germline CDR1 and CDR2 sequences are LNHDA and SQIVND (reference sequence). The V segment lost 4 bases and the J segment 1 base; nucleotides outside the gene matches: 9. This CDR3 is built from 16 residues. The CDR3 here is CASSRVGRLAQETQYF. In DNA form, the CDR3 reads TGTGCCAGTAGTAGGGTGGGGCGACTAGCCCAAGAGACCCAGTACTTC. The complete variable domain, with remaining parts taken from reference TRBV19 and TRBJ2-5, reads DGGITQSPKYLFRKEGQNVTLSCEQNLNHDAMYWYRQDPGQGLRLIYYSQIVNDFQKGDIAEGYSVSREKKESFPLTVTSAQKNPTAFYLCASSRVGRLAQETQYFGPGTRLLVL.

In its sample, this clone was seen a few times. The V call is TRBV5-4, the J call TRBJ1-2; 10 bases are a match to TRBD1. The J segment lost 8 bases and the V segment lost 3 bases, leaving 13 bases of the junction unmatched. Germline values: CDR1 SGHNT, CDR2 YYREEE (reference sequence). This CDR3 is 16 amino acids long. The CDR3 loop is CASSWDTTGGGRGYTF. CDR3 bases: TGTGCCAGCAGCTGGGACACGACAGGGGGCGGTAGGGGCTACACCTTC.

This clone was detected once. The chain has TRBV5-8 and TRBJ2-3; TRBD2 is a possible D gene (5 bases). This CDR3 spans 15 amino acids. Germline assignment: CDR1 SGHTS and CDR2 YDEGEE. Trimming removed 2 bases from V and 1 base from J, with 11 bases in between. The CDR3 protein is CASSFGSKGTDTQYF. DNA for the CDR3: TGTGCCAGCAGCTTTGGGAGCAAGGGCACAGATACGCAGTATTTT. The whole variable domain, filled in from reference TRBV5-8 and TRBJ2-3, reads EAGVTQSPTHLIKTRGQQATLRCSPISGHTSVYWYQQALGLGLQFLLWYDEGEERNRGNFPPRFSGRQFPNYSSELNVNALELEDSALYLCASSFGSKGTDTQYFGPGTRLTVL.

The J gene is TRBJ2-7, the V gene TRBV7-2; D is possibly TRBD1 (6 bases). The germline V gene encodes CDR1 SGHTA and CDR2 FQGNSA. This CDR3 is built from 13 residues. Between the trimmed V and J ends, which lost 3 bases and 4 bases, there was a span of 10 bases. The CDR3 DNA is TGTGCCAGCAGCTTCGACAGGAAATACGAGCAGTACTTC. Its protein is CASSFDRKYEQYF.

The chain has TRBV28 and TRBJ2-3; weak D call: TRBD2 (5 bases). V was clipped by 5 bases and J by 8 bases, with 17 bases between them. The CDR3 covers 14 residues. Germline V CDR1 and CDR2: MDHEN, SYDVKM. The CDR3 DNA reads TGTGCCAGCAGTCTAAGGGCTAGCAAGGCTACGCAGTATTTT. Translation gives CASSLRASKATQYF. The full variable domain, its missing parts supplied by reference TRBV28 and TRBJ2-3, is DVKVTQSSRYLVKRTGEKVFLECVQDMDHENMFWYRQDPGLGLRLIYFSYDVKMKEKGDIPEGYSVSREKKERFSLILESASTNQTSMYLCASSLRASKATQYFGPGTRLTVL.

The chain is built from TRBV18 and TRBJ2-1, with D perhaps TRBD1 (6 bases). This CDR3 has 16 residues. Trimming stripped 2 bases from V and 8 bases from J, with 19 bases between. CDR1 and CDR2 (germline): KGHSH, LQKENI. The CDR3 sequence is CASSPEQGPLVDEQFF. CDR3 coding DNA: TGTGCCAGCTCACCAGAGCAGGGGCCCCTTGTGGATGAGCAGTTCTTC.

The CDR3 bases are TGTGCCAGCCGTGGGCTCCTTGAGACAGATACGCAGTATTTT. Translated, it gives CASRGLLETDTQYF. The gene calls are TRBV7-2 and TRBJ2-3; no clear D. This CDR3 is built from 14 residues. Germline V lookup: CDR1 SGHTA, CDR2 FQGNSA. The V gene lost 8 bases and the J gene lost 3 bases, with 15 bases spanning the gap.